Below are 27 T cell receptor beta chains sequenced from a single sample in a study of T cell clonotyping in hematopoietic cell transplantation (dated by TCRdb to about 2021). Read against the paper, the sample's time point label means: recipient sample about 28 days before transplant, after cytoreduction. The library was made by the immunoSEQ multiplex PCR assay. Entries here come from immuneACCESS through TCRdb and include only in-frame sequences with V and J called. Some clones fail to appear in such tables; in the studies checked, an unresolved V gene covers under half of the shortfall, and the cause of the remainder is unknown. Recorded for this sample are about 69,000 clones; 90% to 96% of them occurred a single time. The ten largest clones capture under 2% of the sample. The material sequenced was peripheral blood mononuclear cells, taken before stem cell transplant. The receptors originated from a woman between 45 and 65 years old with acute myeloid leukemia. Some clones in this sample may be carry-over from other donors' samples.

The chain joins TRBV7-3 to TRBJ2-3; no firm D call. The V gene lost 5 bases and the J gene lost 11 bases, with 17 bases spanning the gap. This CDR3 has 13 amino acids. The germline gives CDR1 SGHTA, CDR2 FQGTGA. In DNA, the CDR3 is TGTGCCAGCAGCCACGCAGAAGTTGGGCGGCAGTATTTT. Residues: CASSHAEVGRQYF.

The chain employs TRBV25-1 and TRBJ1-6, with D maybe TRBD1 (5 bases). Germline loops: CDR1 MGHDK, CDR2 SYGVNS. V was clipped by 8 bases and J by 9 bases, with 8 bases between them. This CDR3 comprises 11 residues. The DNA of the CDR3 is TGTGCCAGCCGGGGGTCTTCACCCCTCCACTTT. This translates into CASRGSSPLHF.

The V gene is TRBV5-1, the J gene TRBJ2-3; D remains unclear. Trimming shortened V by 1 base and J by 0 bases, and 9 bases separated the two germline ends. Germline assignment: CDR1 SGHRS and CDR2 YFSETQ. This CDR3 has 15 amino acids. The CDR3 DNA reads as TGCGCCAGCAGCTTGCAGAGATCTAGCACAGATACGCAGTATTTT. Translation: CASSLQRSSTDTQYF.

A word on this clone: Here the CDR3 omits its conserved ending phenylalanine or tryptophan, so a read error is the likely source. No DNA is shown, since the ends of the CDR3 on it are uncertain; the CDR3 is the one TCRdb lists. This chain's CDR3 is CSVVIRDREGRALGI. The V call is TRBV29-1, the J call TRBJ1-2; TRBD1, the D gene given by the table, was not confirmed from the DNA. CDR1 is SQVTM, CDR2 ANQGSEA, per germline. The CDR3 length equals 15 residues, ends included.

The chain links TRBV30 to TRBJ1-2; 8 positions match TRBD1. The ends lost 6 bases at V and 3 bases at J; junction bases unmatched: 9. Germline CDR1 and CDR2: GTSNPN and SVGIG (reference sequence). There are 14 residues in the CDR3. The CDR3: CACPTGDYYYGYTF. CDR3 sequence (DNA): TGTGCCTGTCCGACAGGGGATTATTACTATGGCTACACCTTC.

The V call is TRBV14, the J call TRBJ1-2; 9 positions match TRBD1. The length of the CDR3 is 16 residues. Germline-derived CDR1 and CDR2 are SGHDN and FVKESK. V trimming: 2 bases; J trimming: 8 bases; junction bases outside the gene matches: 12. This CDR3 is CASSQSSPGQGWGYTF. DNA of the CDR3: TGTGCCAGCAGCCAATCATCCCCGGGACAGGGATGGGGCTACACCTTC.

For the CDR3, the DNA is TGTGCCAGTAGTATAGGGAGAGGGCTGGACTATGGCTACACCTTC. Translated: CASSIGRGLDYGYTF. The rearrangement uses TRBV19 and TRBJ1-2; D gene unclear. Germline V CDR1 and CDR2: LNHDA, SQIVND (reference sequence). Trimming shortened V by 1 base and J by 3 bases, and 12 bases separated the two germline ends. The CDR3 extends over 15 amino acids.

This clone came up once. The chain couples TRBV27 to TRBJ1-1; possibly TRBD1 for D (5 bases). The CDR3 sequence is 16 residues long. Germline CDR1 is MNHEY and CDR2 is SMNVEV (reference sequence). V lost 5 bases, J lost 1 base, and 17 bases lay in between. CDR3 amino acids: CASSPILGRKNTEAFF. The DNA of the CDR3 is TGTGCCAGCAGTCCTATATTGGGACGGAAGAACACTGAAGCTTTCTTT.

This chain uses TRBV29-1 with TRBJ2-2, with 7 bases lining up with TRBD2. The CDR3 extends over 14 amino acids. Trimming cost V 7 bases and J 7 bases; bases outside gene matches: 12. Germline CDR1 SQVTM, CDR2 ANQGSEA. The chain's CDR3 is CSAFGRGSNGELFF. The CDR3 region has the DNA TGCAGCGCATTTGGGAGGGGTTCGAACGGGGAGCTGTTTTTT.

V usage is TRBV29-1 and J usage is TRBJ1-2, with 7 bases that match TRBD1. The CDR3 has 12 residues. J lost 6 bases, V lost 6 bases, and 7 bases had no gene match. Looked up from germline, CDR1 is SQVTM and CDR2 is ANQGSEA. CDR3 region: CSVDQGGNGYTF. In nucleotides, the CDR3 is TGCAGCGTGGACCAGGGGGGAAATGGCTACACCTTC.

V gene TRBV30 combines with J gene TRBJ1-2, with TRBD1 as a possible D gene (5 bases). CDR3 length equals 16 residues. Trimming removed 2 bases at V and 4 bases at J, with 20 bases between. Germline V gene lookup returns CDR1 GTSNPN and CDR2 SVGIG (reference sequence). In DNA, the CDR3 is TGTGCCTGGAGTCCAACCGGCTCCGGACATGTCTATGGCTACACCTTC. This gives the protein CAWSPTGSGHVYGYTF.

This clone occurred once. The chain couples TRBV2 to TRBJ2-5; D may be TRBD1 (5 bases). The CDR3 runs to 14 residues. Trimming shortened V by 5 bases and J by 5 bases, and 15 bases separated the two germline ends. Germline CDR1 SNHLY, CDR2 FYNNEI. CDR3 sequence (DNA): TGTGCCAGCAGTCTTACTCTGCAGGGTGAGACCCAGTACTTC. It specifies CASSLTLQGETQYF.

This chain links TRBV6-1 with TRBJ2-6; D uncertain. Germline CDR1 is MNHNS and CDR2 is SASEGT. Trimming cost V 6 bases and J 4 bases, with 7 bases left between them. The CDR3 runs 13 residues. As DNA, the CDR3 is TGTGCCAGCAGGACGAGCGGGGCCAACGTCCTGACTTTC. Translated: CASRTSGANVLTF.

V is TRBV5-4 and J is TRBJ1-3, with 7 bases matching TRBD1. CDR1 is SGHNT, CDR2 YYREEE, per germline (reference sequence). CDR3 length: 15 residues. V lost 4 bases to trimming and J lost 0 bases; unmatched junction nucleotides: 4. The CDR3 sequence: CASSAPGGSGNTIYF. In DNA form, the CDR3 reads TGTGCCAGCAGCGCACCAGGGGGCTCTGGAAACACCATATATTTT.

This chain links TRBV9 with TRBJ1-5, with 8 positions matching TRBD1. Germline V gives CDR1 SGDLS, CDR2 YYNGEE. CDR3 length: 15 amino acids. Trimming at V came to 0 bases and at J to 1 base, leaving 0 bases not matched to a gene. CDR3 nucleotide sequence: TGTGCCAGCAGCGTAGGGACAGGGAGCAATCAGCCCCAGCATTTT. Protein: CASSVGTGSNQPQHF. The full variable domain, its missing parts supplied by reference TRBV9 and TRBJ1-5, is DSGVTQTPKHLITATGQRVTLRCSPRSGDLSVYWYQQSLDQGLQFLIQYYNGEERAKGNILERFSAQQFPDLHSELNLSSLELGDSALYFCASSVGTGSNQPQHFGDGTRLSIL.

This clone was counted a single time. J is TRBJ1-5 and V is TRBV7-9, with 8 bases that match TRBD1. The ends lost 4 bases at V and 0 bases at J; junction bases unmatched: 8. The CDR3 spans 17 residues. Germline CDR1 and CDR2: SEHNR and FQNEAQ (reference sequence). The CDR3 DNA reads TGTGCCAGCAGCTCTGGACAGGGCTTATCTAGCAATCAGCCCCAGCATTTT. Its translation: CASSSGQGLSSNQPQHF.

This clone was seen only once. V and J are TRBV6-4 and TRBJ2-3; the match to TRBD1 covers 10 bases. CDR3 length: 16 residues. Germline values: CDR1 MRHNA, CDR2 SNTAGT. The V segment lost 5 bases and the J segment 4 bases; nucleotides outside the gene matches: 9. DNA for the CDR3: TGTGCCAGCAGTACCCTCCCGGACAGGGGGGCAGATACGCAGTATTTT. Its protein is CASSTLPDRGADTQYF.

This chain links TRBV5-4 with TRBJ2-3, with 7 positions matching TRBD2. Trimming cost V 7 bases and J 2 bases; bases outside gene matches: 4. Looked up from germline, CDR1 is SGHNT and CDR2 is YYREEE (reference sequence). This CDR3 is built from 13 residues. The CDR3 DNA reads TGTGCCAGCGGCGGGGGTTACACAGATACGCAGTATTTT. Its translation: CASGGGYTDTQYF.

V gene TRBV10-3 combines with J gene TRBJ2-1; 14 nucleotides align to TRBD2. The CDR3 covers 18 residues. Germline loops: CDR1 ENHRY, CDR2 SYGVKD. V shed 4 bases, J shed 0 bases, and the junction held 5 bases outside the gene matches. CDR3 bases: TGTGCCATCAGTGGGACTAGCGGGGGGTACCTCTCCTACAATGAGCAGTTCTTC. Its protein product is CAISGTSGGYLSYNEQFF.

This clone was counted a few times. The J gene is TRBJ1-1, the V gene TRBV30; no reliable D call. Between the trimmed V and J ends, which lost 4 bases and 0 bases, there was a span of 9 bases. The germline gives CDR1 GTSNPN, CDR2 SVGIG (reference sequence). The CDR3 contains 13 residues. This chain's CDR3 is CAWTRVLNTEAFF. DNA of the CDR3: TGTGCCTGGACCCGGGTTTTGAACACTGAAGCTTTCTTT.

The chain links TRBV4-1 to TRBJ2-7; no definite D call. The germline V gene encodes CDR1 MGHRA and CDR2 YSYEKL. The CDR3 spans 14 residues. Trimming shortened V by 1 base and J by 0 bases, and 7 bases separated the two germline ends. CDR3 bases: TGCGCCAGCAGCCAAGTTGTGAGCTCCTACGAGCAGTACTTC. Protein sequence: CASSQVVSSYEQYF.

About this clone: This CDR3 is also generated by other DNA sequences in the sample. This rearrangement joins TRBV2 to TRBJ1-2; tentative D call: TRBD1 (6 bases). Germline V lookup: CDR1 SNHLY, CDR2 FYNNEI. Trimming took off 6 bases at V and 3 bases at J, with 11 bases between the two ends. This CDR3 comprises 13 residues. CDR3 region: CASSYRVDYGYTF. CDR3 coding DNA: TGTGCCAGCAGCTACAGGGTTGACTATGGCTACACCTTC.

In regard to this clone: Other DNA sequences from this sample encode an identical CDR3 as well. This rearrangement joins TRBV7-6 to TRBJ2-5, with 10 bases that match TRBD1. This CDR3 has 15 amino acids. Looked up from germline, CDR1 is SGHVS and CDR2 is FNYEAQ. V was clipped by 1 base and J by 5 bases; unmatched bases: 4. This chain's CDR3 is CASSLVTGGWETQYF. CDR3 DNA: TGTGCCAGCAGCTTAGTGACAGGGGGCTGGGAGACCCAGTACTTC.

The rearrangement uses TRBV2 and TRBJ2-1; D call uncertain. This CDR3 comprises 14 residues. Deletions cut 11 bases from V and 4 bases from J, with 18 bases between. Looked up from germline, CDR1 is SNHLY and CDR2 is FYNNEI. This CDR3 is CAGLPGGVYNEQFF. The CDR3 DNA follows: TGTGCCGGGCTTCCTGGCGGAGTATACAATGAGCAGTTCTTC.

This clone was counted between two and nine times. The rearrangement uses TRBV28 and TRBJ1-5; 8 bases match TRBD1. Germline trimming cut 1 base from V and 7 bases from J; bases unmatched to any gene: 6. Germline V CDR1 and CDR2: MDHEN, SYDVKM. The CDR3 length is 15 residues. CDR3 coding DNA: TGTGCCAGCAGTTTATCTCAGGGGGCTGGGCAGCCCCAGCATTTT. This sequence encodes CASSLSQGAGQPQHF.

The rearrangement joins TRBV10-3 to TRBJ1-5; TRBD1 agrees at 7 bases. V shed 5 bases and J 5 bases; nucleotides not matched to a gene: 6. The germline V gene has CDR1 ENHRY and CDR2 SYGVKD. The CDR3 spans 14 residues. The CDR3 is CAISPDRDDQPQHF. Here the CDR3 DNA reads TGTGCCATCAGTCCCGACAGGGACGATCAGCCCCAGCATTTT.

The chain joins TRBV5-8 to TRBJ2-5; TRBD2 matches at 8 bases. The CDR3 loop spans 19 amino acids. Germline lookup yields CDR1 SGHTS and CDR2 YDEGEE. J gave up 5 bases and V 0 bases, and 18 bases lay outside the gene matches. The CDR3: CASSLGYLTSASPSETQYF. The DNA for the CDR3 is TGTGCCAGCAGCTTGGGTTACTTGACTAGCGCCTCCCCCAGTGAGACCCAGTACTTC.